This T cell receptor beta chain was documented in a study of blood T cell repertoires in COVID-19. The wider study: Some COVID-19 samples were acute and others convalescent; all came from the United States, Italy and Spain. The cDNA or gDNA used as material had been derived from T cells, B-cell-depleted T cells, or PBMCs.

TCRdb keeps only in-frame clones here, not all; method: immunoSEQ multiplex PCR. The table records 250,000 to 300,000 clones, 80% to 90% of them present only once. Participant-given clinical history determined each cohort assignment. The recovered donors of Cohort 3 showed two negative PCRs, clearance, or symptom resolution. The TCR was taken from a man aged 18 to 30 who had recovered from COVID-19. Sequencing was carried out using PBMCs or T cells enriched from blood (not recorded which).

The CDR3 loop reads CASSHRDRDSYEQYF. CDR3 nucleotides: TGTGCCAGCAGCCACCGGGACAGGGACTCCTACGAGCAGTACTTC. The chain joins TRBV21-1 to TRBJ2-7; the table gives TRBD1 as D, unverified against the DNA. TRBV21-1 is a pseudogene locus. The CDR3 spans 15 residues.